This TCR beta chain was obtained from a study of cytomegalovirus exposure and HLA in healthy donors. General study results and limits: The classifier reportedly diagnosed cytomegalovirus status with high specificity and sensitivity. For most TCR sequences rarity was the rule, although some public TCRs occurred in many donors. The study put around 180 TCR beta chains on its list as cytomegalovirus-associated.

As concerns this clone: Its antigen remains unknown.

The donors were part of the validation cohort of 100 to 150 subjects. That cohort was separate from the first cohort, which comprised about 670 subjects. Profiling relied on immunoSEQ multiplex PCR, and the TCRdb table lists in-frame clones only, not all of them. The sample has about 140,000 clones; approximately 90% are singletons. The germline V and J ends were trimmed by 4 bases and 2 bases, with 12 bases remaining between them. The length of the CDR3 is 16 residues. Germline V CDR1 and CDR2: KGHSH, LQKENI. The sample comprised PBMCs. The V gene is TRBV18, the J gene TRBJ2-6; tentative D call: TRBD2 (5 bases). This receptor was taken from a young man in good health and CMV-seronegative. The CDR3 loop reads CASSQEDFPGANVLTF. CDR3 sequence (DNA): TGTGCCAGCTCACAAGAGGACTTCCCTGGGGCCAACGTCCTGACTTTC.